The 2 T cell receptor beta chains reported below all come from one sample, sequenced in a study of regulatory T cells in long-lasting Graves disease. Time point noted: newly diagnosed GD, antithyroid drugs for less than 3 months. PBMC RNA served as the TCR library source. Relying on iRepertoire HTBI primers and Arm-PCR of CDR3 regions, the team built TCR beta libraries. TCRdb passed the multiplex PCR reads through MiXCR, listing each CDR3 protein once. The sample lists some 320,000 distinct CDR3 sequences; 15% to 20% were seen once. Sequenced here: peripheral blood mononuclear cells (PBMCs), sampled at new diagnosis, from a patient treated with antithyroid drugs. All receptors come from a female donor with Graves disease.

This clonotype was counted many times. The V and J genes are TRBV2 and TRBJ2-3; 7 bases align to TRBD1. V shed 9 bases, J shed 2 bases, and the junction held 8 bases outside the gene matches. The germline gives CDR1 SNHLY, CDR2 FYNNEI. This CDR3 has 14 amino acids. The CDR3 nucleotides are TGTGCCAGTGAGGGGGCGCGAGTCACAGATACGCAGTATTTT. Protein: CASEGARVTDTQYF.

This clonotype was counted many times. This chain connects TRBV14 to TRBJ1-2; D is uncertain. There are 16 residues in the CDR3. V dropped 2 bases and J dropped 3 bases, with 16 bases sitting between them. Germline V gives CDR1 SGHDN, CDR2 FVKESK. The CDR3 coding sequence is TGTGCCAGCAGCCAACTCCGAGGCCCGAGAGACTATGGCTACACCTTC. Translation: CASSQLRGPRDYGYTF.